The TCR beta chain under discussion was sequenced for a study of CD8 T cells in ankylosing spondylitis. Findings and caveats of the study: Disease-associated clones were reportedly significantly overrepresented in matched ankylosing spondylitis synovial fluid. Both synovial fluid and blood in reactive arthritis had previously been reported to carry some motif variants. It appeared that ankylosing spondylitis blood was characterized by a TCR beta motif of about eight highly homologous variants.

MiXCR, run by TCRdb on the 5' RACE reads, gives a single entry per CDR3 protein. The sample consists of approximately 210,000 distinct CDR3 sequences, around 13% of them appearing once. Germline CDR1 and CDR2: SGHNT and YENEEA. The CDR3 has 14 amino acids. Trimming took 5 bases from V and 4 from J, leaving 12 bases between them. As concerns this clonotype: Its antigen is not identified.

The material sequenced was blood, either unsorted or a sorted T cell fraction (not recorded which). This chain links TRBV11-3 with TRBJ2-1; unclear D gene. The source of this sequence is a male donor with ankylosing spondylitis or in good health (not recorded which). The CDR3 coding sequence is TGTGCCAGCAGCGGACGGCCGACTTACAATGAGCAGTTCTTC. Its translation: CASSGRPTYNEQFF.